These 14 T cell receptor beta chains were sequenced from one sample in a study of blood T cell repertoires in COVID-19. The data were produced by immunoSEQ multiplex PCR, yet TCRdb's version contains in-frame clones alone and is incomplete. The sample consists of 210,000 or so clones, 70% to 90% of them appearing once. The sequencing sample was made of peripheral blood. The receptors come from a woman aged 50 to 65 with acute or convalescent COVID-19.

This clone was seen only once. The genes are TRBV3-1 (or the pseudogene TRBV3-2) and TRBJ1-5, with 8 bases matching TRBD1. This CDR3 spans 17 amino acids. V lost 1 base and J lost 3; bases outside the gene matches: 8. Per germline, CDR1 LGHDT and CDR2 YNNKEL (reference sequence). The DNA of the CDR3 is TGTGCCAGCAGCCAAGCCACTATGGACAGGGTCAATCAGCCCCAGCATTTT. Protein: CASSQATMDRVNQPQHF.

This clone was seen just once. V gene TRBV12-3 or TRBV12-4 combines with J gene TRBJ1-1; TRBD1 agrees at 7 bases. The CDR3 runs to 13 residues. Unmatched junction bases numbered 0, after V lost 5 bases and J lost 0 bases. In DNA, the CDR3 is TGTGCCAGCAGTGACAGGGTGAACACTGAAGCTTTCTTT. Translation gives CASSDRVNTEAFF.

A single count supports this clone. CDR3 protein: CASSLARVVSYTQYF. The DNA for the CDR3 is TGTGCCAGCAGCTTGGCCAGGGTGGTATCTTATACGCAGTATTTT. The chain combines TRBV5-6 with TRBJ2-3; a possible D gene is TRBD1 (5 bases). In germline, CDR1 is SGHDT, CDR2 YYEEEE. The CDR3 runs 15 residues. V gave up 0 bases and J gave up 7 bases, with 15 bases separating them.

CDR3 sequence reads: CASSQRGEDRSFF. The CDR3 DNA reads TGTGCCAGCAGCCAACGAGGGGAGGACAGGTCTTTCTTT. This sequence joins TRBV4-2 and TRBJ1-1, with 7 bases matching TRBD1. Per germline, CDR1 LGHNA and CDR2 YNFKEQ. CDR3 length: 13 residues. V dropped 2 bases and J dropped 12; count of bases not matched to a gene: 9.

This clone was observed a few times. The chain uses TRBV5-1 and TRBJ2-7, with 9 bases that match TRBD2. The CDR3 has 15 amino acids. With V trimmed by 1 base and J by 4 bases, 6 bases remained unmatched. Germline loops: CDR1 SGHRS, CDR2 YFSETQ. CDR3 DNA: TGCGCCAGCAGCTTGACTAGCGGGCTGAGGTACGAGCAGTACTTC. Protein sequence: CASSLTSGLRYEQYF.

This rearrangement joins TRBV7-6 to TRBJ2-5; D is unresolved. With 4 bases removed from V and 1 base from J, the gap between germline ends came to 10 bases. Germline V gene lookup returns CDR1 SGHVS and CDR2 FNYEAQ. This CDR3 is built from 14 residues. In DNA form, the CDR3 reads TGTGCCAGCAGCTCCCGAGATCCCCAAGAGACCCAGTACTTC. It translates to CASSSRDPQETQYF.

The chain recombines TRBV27 with TRBJ2-4, with 9 bases lining up with TRBD2. V shed 8 bases and J 0 bases; nucleotides not matched to a gene: 11. The germline CDR1 and CDR2 sequences are MNHEY and SMNVEV (reference sequence). This CDR3 comprises 17 residues. CDR3 in DNA: TGTGCCAGCGGGGCATATCGCGGGAGGGAAGCCAAAAACATTCAGTACTTC. Protein sequence: CASGAYRGREAKNIQYF.

This clone was counted only a few times. The chain has TRBV7-9 and TRBJ1-6; D is undetermined. CDR3 length: 14 residues. The V and J ends lost 5 bases and 9 bases respectively, with 14 bases between them. Germline V gene lookup returns CDR1 SEHNR and CDR2 FQNEAQ (reference sequence). This CDR3 reads CASSLSRSGSPLHF. CDR3 in DNA: TGTGCCAGCAGCCTATCAAGAAGCGGTTCACCCCTCCACTTT.

This clone was found once. The gene calls are TRBV30 and TRBJ1-5; D is possibly TRBD1 (5 bases). The germline CDR1 and CDR2 sequences are GTSNPN and SVGIG (reference sequence). V dropped 5 bases and J dropped 1 base, with 15 bases sitting between them. The CDR3 sequence is 15 residues long. The CDR3 spells CAWAQGLSSNQPQHF. DNA for the CDR3: TGTGCCTGGGCCCAGGGTTTATCGAGCAATCAGCCCCAGCATTTT.

The CDR3 DNA follows: TGTGCCAGCAGCCATCTCAAAGGGGGGGTACCCCTGGCCAAAAACATTCAGTACTTC. Amino acids: CASSHLKGGVPLAKNIQYF. The chain has TRBV3-1 (or the pseudogene TRBV3-2) and TRBJ2-4, with a possible D match to TRBD2 (7 bases). V lost 3 bases, J lost 1 base, and 22 bases lay in between. There are 19 residues in the CDR3. Germline V lookup: CDR1 LGHDT, CDR2 YNNKEL (reference sequence).

This chain joins TRBV11-2 and TRBJ1-4, with 9 bases that match TRBD1. Germline CDR1 and CDR2: SGHAT and FQNNGV. The CDR3 loop spans 15 amino acids. After removal of 5 bases from V and 10 bases from J, the junction contained 11 bases not matched to a gene. CDR3 loop: CASSTWTGEQGKLFF. In nucleotides, the CDR3 is TGTGCCAGCAGCACCTGGACAGGGGAGCAGGGAAAACTGTTTTTT.

The V call is TRBV5-6, the J call TRBJ2-1, with TRBD2 matching 12 bases. Germline CDR1 SGHDT, CDR2 YYEEEE. There are 15 residues in the CDR3. The junction had 6 bases not matched to a gene; V was cut back by 2 bases and J by 9 bases. The CDR3 region is CASSFGLAGGGEQFF. The CDR3 nucleotides are TGTGCCAGCAGCTTCGGTCTAGCGGGAGGGGGTGAGCAGTTCTTC.

V usage is TRBV3-1 (or the pseudogene TRBV3-2) and J usage is TRBJ2-7; D is perhaps TRBD2 (6 bases). Germline V gene lookup returns CDR1 LGHDT and CDR2 YNNKEL (reference sequence). V lost 5 bases and J 2 bases, leaving 10 bases between the germline ends. This CDR3 contains 13 residues. DNA for the CDR3: TGTGCCAGCAGCAGGGCGGGGACCTACGAGCAGTACTTC. This encodes CASSRAGTYEQYF.

This chain joins TRBV7-8 and TRBJ1-2, with TRBD1 matching over 8 bases. This CDR3 contains 15 residues. Trimming took 4 bases from V and 5 from J; bases not matched to a gene: 9. Germline V gene sequence: CDR1 SGHVS, CDR2 FQNEAQ. CDR3 loop: CASSSDRGDPYGYTF. CDR3 DNA: TGTGCCAGCAGCTCCGACAGGGGTGACCCTTATGGCTACACCTTC.